This paragraph covers one T cell receptor beta chain sequence. These data are taken from a study of blood T cell repertoires in COVID-19. Overall study context: COVID-19 samples from acute and convalescent phases originated in the United States, Italy and Spain.

Unmatched junction bases numbered 14, after V lost 7 bases and J lost 3 bases. The CDR3 length is 18 residues. Germline V gene data show CDR1 as SGHRS and CDR2 as YFSETQ. Under the authors' procedure: It was from reference gene primer amplification that nucleated cell counts were estimated. Generated by immunoSEQ multiplex PCR, the TCRdb table keeps only in-frame clones and is missing some. That table gives V, J and clone size, and the DNA gave D and trimming. The sample carries under 200,000 clones, approximately 85% recorded once. This study enrolled people aged about 18 to 100 from roughly 24 US geographic areas.

The gene calls are TRBV5-1 and TRBJ2-3; 13 nucleotides agree with TRBD2. The TCR was taken from a man aged 40-50 years with acute COVID-19. The sequenced sample was PBMCs or T cells enriched from blood (not recorded which). The CDR3 protein is CASWGLAGPLEATDTQYF. The CDR3 bases are TGCGCCAGCTGGGGACTAGCGGGGCCCTTGGAAGCGACAGATACGCAGTATTTT.